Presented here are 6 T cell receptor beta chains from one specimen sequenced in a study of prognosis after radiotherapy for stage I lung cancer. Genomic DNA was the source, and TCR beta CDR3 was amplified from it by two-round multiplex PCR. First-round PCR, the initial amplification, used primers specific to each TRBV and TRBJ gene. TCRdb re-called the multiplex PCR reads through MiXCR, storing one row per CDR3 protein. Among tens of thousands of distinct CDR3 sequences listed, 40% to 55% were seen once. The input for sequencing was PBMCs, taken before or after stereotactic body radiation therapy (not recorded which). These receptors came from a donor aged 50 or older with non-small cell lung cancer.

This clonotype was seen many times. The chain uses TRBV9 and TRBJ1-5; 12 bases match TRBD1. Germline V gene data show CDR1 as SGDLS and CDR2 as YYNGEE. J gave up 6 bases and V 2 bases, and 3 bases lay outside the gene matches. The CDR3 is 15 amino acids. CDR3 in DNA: TGTGCCAGCAGCGTTGGGACAGGGGGCGGTCAGCCCCAGCATTTT. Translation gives CASSVGTGGGQPQHF.

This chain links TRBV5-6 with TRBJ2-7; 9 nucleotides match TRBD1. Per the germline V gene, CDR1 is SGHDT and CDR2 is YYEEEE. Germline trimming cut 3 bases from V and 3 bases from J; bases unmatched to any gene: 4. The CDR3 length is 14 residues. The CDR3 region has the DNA TGTGCCAGCAGCTATGGGACAGGGCTCTACGAGCAGTACTTC. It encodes CASSYGTGLYEQYF.

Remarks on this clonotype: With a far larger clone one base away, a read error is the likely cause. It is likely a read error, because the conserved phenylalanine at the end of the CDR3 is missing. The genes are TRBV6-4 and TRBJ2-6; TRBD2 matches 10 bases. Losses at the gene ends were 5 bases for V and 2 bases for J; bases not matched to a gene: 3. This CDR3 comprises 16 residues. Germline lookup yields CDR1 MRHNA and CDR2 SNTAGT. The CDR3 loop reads CASSSGTSAGANVLTL. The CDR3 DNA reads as TGTGCCAGCAGTTCCGGGACTAGCGCTGGGGCCAACGTCCTGACTTTA.

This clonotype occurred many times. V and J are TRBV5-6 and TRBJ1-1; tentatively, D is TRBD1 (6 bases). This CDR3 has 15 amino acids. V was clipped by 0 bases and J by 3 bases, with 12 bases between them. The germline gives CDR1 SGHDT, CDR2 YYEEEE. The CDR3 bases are TGTGCCAGCAGCTTGGCTCAGGGGAGTTACACTGAAGCTTTCTTT. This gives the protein CASSLAQGSYTEAFF. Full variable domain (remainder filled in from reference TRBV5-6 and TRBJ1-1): DAGVTQSPTHLIKTRGQQVTLRCSPKSGHDTVSWYQQALGQGPQFIFQYYEEEERQRGNFPDRFSGHQFPNYSSELNVNALLLGDSALYLCASSLAQGSYTEAFFGQGTRLTVV.

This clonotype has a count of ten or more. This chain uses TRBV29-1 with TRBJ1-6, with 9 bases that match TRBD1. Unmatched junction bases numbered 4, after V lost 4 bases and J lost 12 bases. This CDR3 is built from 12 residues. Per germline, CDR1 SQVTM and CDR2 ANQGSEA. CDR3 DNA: TGCAGCGTTGGGGGACAGGGTAAACCCCTCCACTTT. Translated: CSVGGQGKPLHF. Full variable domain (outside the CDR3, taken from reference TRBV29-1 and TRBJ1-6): SAVISQKPSRDICQRGTSLTIQCQVDSQVTMMFWYRQQPGQSLTLIATANQGSEATYESGFVIDKFPISRPNLTFSTLTVSNMSPEDSSIYLCSVGGQGKPLHFGNGTRLTVT.

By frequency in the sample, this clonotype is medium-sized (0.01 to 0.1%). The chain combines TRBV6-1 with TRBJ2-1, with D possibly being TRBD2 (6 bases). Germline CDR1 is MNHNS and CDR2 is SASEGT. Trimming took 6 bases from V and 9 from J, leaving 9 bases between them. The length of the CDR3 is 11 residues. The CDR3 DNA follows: TGTGCCAGCAGAAGGGGAGGTGAGCAGTTCTTC. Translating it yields CASRRGGEQFF.